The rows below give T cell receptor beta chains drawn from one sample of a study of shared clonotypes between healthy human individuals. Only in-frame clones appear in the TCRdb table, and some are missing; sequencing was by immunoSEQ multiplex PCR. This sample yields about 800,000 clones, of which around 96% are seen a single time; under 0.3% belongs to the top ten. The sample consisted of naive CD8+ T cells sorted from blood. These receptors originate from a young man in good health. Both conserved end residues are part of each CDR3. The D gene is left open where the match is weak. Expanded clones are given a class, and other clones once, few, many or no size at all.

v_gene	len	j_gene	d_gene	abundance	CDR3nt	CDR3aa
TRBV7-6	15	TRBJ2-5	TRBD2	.	TGTGCCAGCAGCTTAGTGGGAGGGGCGGGGGAGACCCAGTACTTC	CASSLVGGAGETQYF
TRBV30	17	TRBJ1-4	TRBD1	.	TGTGCCTGGGATCGGGACAGGAACCCTGCAACTAATGAAAAACTGTTTTTT	CAWDRDRNPATNEKLFF
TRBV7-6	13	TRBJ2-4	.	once	TGTGCCAGCAGCTTTGGGGTTTCAAACATTCAGTACTTC	CASSFGVSNIQYF
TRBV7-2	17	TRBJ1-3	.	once	TGTGCCAGCAGCTTACCCGGGGGCAGGGGTTCCGGAAACACCATATATTTT	CASSLPGGRGSGNTIYF
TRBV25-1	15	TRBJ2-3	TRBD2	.	TGTGCCAGCAGTGCTAGCGGGGGAAGCACAGATACGCAGTATTTT	CASSASGGSTDTQYF
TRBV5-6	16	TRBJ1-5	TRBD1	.	TGTGCCAGCAGTGCCAGACAGGGCCCTTCGAATCAGCCCCAGCATTTT	CASSARQGPSNQPQHF
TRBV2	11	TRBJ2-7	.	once	TGTGCCAGCCCTGGAGCGGACGAGCAGTACTTC	CASPGADEQYF
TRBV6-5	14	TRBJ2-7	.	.	TGTGCCAGCAGTTACCGAGACACGGGCTACGAGCAGTACTTC	CASSYRDTGYEQYF
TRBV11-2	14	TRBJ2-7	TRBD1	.	TGTGCCAGCAGCCCGGAGGACAGGCCCTACGAGCAGTACTTC	CASSPEDRPYEQYF
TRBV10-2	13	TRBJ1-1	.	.	TGCGCCAGCAGTGAGTCCCGGAACACTGAAGCTTTCTTT	CASSESRNTEAFF
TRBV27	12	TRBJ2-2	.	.	TGTGCCAGCAGTGCGTTCGCCGGGGAGCTGTTTTTT	CASSAFAGELFF
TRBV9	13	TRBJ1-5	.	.	TGTGCCAGCAGCGTAGGGACCAATCAGCCCCAGCATTTT	CASSVGTNQPQHF
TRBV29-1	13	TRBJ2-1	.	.	TGCAGCGTGGTACAGCGTGGGTACAATGAGCAGTTCTTC	CSVVQRGYNEQFF